The 30 T cell receptor beta chains given below trace back to one sample, sequenced in a study of CD8 T cells in Susac syndrome. Roughly 0.5 to 1 ug RNA was reverse transcribed with random hexamers. From the immunoSEQ multiplex PCR reads, TCRdb called clonotypes with MiXCR, one entry per CDR3 protein. This repertoire shows 200,000 to 250,000 distinct CDR3 sequences, 90% to 95% found once; its top ten account for about 0.07%. The sequencing sample was made of CD4+ T cells from PBMCs. These receptors came from a human donor with multiple sclerosis.

V and J are TRBV5-1 and TRBJ1-1; the D is unclear. This CDR3 contains 14 residues. Trimming cost V 4 bases and J 1 base, with 11 bases left between them. Germline CDR1 reads SGHRS; CDR2 reads YFSETQ. The CDR3 coding sequence is TGCGCCAGCAGCCCGAGACCCCAGAACACTGAAGCTTTCTTT. Protein: CASSPRPQNTEAFF.

This rearrangement joins TRBV5-4 to TRBJ2-6; tentatively, D is TRBD2 (5 bases). Germline V gene data show CDR1 as SGHNT and CDR2 as YYREEE (reference sequence). The CDR3 runs to 17 residues. V lost 4 bases to trimming and J lost 0 bases, with 14 bases between them. The CDR3 region has the DNA TGTGCCAGCAGCAGGAGCGGCGGAGGCTCTGGGGCCAACGTCCTGACTTTC. This sequence encodes CASSRSGGGSGANVLTF.

This chain connects TRBV28 to TRBJ1-1; tentative D call: TRBD1 (5 bases). Trimming took off 0 bases at V and 0 bases at J, with 11 bases between the two ends. The CDR3 length is 16 residues. Per germline, CDR1 MDHEN and CDR2 SYDVKM. The CDR3 bases are TGTGCCAGCAGTTTATGGCAGGGAGGGATGAACACTGAAGCTTTCTTT. Translating it yields CASSLWQGGMNTEAFF.

The chain is built from TRBV19 and TRBJ1-5, with 8 bases that match TRBD1. The V segment lost 5 bases and the J segment 2 bases; nucleotides outside the gene matches: 8. The CDR3 has 16 amino acids. Germline CDR1 LNHDA, CDR2 SQIVND (reference sequence). Here the CDR3 reads CASSEWTGSGNQPQHF. The DNA for the CDR3 is TGTGCCAGTAGTGAGTGGACAGGGAGCGGCAATCAGCCCCAGCATTTT.

The V call is TRBV20-1, the J call TRBJ2-7, with TRBD2 matching 11 bases. CDR3 size: 16 residues. V lost 3 bases and J lost 0; bases outside the gene matches: 7. Germline CDR1 DFQATT, CDR2 SNEGSKA (reference sequence). CDR3 residues: CSARALAGGSSYEQYF. The CDR3 coding sequence is TGCAGTGCTAGGGCTCTAGCGGGGGGTTCCTCCTACGAGCAGTACTTC.

The V call is TRBV12-3 or TRBV12-4, the J call TRBJ1-6; 9 nucleotides agree with TRBD1. The V segment lost 0 bases and the J segment 6 bases; nucleotides outside the gene matches: 3. This CDR3 spans 16 amino acids. CDR3 in amino acids: CASSLATGGGNSPLHF. The CDR3 DNA sequence: TGTGCCAGCAGTTTAGCGACAGGGGGGGGTAATTCACCCCTCCACTTT.

This clonotype came up once. This rearrangement joins TRBV9 to TRBJ1-5, with D possibly TRBD1 on 6 matching bases. The CDR3 sequence is 13 residues long. The germline gives CDR1 SGDLS, CDR2 YYNGEE. Trimming removed 9 bases from V and 6 bases from J, with 16 bases in between. As DNA, the CDR3 is TGTGCCAACCCGGGACAAAGGTGTCAGCCCCAGCATTTT. As protein: CANPGQRCQPQHF.

J is TRBJ1-5 and V is TRBV2, with a weak D call TRBD1 (5 bases). Germline CDR1 and CDR2: SNHLY and FYNNEI. This CDR3 is built from 14 residues. Trimming stripped 8 bases from V and 1 base from J, with 12 bases between. The CDR3 region is CASDPWGSNQPQHF. The CDR3 nucleotides read TGTGCCAGCGACCCATGGGGGAGCAATCAGCCCCAGCATTTT.

DNA of the CDR3: TGTGCCAGTGGGCACAGGGGCCTGGAGCTGTTTTTT. Residues: CASGHRGLELFF. The chain uses TRBV19 and TRBJ2-2; 7 bases are shared with TRBD1. J lost 10 bases, V lost 8 bases, and 7 bases had no gene match. This CDR3 has 12 residues. CDR1 is LNHDA, CDR2 SQIVND, per germline (reference sequence).

The CDR3 region is CASSVSNQLQETQYF. CDR3 DNA: TGTGCCAGCAGCGTAAGCAACCAATTACAAGAGACCCAGTACTTC. V usage is TRBV9 and J usage is TRBJ2-5; D ambiguous. CDR3 length: 15 residues. The ends were cut back, 1 base at V and 2 bases at J, with 12 bases in the middle. Germline values: CDR1 SGDLS, CDR2 YYNGEE.

The chain is built from TRBV30 and TRBJ2-1, with TRBD1 identical over 9 bases. Germline CDR1 is GTSNPN and CDR2 is SVGIG (reference sequence). V shed 7 bases, J shed 2 bases, and the junction held 6 bases outside the gene matches. This CDR3 spans 14 amino acids. CDR3 loop: CAYTGTGPYNEQFF. In DNA, the CDR3 is TGTGCCTACACCGGGACAGGGCCCTACAATGAGCAGTTCTTC. Together with reference TRBV30 and TRBJ2-1, the CDR3 gives the full variable domain: SQTIHQWPATLVQPVGSPLSLECTVEGTSNPNLYWYRQAAGRGLQLLFYSVGIGQISSEVPQNLSASRPQDRQFILSSKKLLLSDSGFYLCAYTGTGPYNEQFFGPGTRLTVL.

This chain connects TRBV23-1 to TRBJ2-7, with D perhaps TRBD1 or TRBD2 (6 bases each). TRBV23-1 is an ORF for which the function is uncertain. V lost 0 bases, J lost 1 base, and 16 bases lay in between. The CDR3 extends over 17 amino acids. The CDR3 DNA sequence: TGCGCCAGCAGTCAATCGGCCCCGGGGGCCGGGTCCTACGAGCAGTACGTC. Protein product: CASSQSAPGAGSYEQYV.

The V call is TRBV29-1, the J call TRBJ1-2; 7 bases are a match to TRBD1. The trim removed 7 bases at V and 7 bases at J, leaving 9 bases unmatched. Germline V gives CDR1 SQVTM, CDR2 ANQGSEA. This CDR3 is 12 amino acids long. This CDR3 reads CSDDRAVGGYTF. CDR3 bases: TGCAGCGATGACAGGGCGGTTGGTGGCTACACCTTC.

The chain links TRBV12-5 to TRBJ1-1, with 7 bases fitting TRBD1. V lost 5 bases and J lost 10; bases outside the gene matches: 7. Germline V lookup: CDR1 LGHNT, CDR2 FRNRAP. This CDR3 has 12 residues. The CDR3 nucleotides are TGTGCTAGTGGTGTTCGGTACAGGGGAGCTTTCTTT. Protein product: CASGVRYRGAFF.

The chain has TRBV7-8 and TRBJ2-3; D may be TRBD1 or TRBD2 (5 bases each). CDR1 and CDR2 from the germline V gene are SGHVS and FQNEAQ. V lost 2 bases, J lost 6 bases, and 12 bases lay in between. The CDR3 runs to 14 residues. This CDR3 is CASSLWAGSDTQYF. The CDR3, as DNA: TGTGCCAGCAGCTTATGGGCAGGGAGCGATACGCAGTATTTT.

The V and J genes are TRBV5-1 and TRBJ2-7; 14 nucleotides match TRBD2. The CDR3 is made up of 16 amino acids. CDR1 and CDR2 (germline): SGHRS, YFSETQ. V lost 5 bases to trimming and J lost 1 base; unmatched junction nucleotides: 5. CDR3 loop: CASRKGLAGESYEQYV. CDR3 DNA sequence: TGCGCCAGCAGAAAGGGACTAGCGGGAGAGTCCTACGAGCAGTACGTC.

V usage is TRBV20-1 and J usage is TRBJ2-2; the match to TRBD2 covers 9 bases. This CDR3 region has 15 residues. Per germline, CDR1 DFQATT and CDR2 SNEGSKA (reference sequence). Trimming at V came to 3 bases and at J to 7 bases, leaving 9 bases not matched to a gene. Here the CDR3 reads CSARQGLASGGELFF. CDR3 bases: TGCAGTGCTAGGCAGGGACTAGCATCAGGCGGGGAGCTGTTTTTT.

This chain connects TRBV7-2 to TRBJ1-1; D gene uncertain. This CDR3 has 14 amino acids. Between the trimmed V and J ends, which lost 2 bases and 8 bases, there was a span of 15 bases. CDR1 is SGHTA, CDR2 FQGNSA, per germline. DNA of the CDR3: TGTGCCAGCAGCTTACGACGGGAATCGTACGAAGCTTTCTTT. Translation: CASSLRRESYEAFF.

The table lists this clonotype with a count of one. The chain carries TRBV7-9 and TRBJ1-1, with D perhaps matching TRBD1 (5 bases). Per germline, CDR1 SEHNR and CDR2 FQNEAQ (reference sequence). The CDR3 runs 12 residues. The V and J ends lost 7 bases and 10 bases respectively, with 16 bases between them. CDR3 bases: TGTGCCAGCATTAAAGTCGGGGCTGGAGCTTTCTTT. Amino acid sequence: CASIKVGAGAFF.

J is TRBJ2-7 and V is TRBV28; 7 nucleotides match TRBD1. CDR3 length: 13 residues. With V trimmed by 6 bases and J by 2 bases, 4 bases remained unmatched. Per the germline V gene, CDR1 is MDHEN and CDR2 is SYDVKM. CDR3 sequence reads: CASRPTGTYEQYV. CDR3 nucleotide sequence: TGTGCCAGCAGACCGACAGGGACCTACGAGCAGTACGTC.

This chain links TRBV19 with TRBJ2-3, with D possibly TRBD2 on 7 matching bases. In germline, CDR1 is LNHDA, CDR2 SQIVND (reference sequence). V gave up 3 bases and J gave up 5 bases, with 15 bases separating them. The CDR3 loop spans 15 amino acids. For the CDR3, the DNA is TGTGCCAGTAGTATCGGACAGCGGGGAAGAGATACGCAGTATTTT. This translates into CASSIGQRGRDTQYF.

This clonotype was seen only a few times. The rearrangement joins TRBV27 to TRBJ2-2; D is unclear. From germline, CDR1 is MNHEY and CDR2 SMNVEV (reference sequence). V gave up 2 bases and J gave up 6 bases, with 4 bases separating them. This CDR3 region has 12 residues. The CDR3 is CASSLRAGELFF. Written as DNA, the CDR3 is TGTGCCAGCAGTTTACGTGCCGGGGAGCTGTTTTTT.

The chain carries TRBV23-1 and TRBJ1-3; the D gene is possibly TRBD1 (5 bases). TRBV23-1 is an ORF, and what it does is uncertain. This CDR3 is built from 17 residues. V lost 0 bases to trimming and J lost 5 bases, with 17 bases between them. As DNA, the CDR3 is TGCGCCAGCAGTCAATCATGCAGGGATGGTAAGAGAAACACCATATATTTT. Translating gives CASSQSCRDGKRNTIYF.

V usage is TRBV14 and J usage is TRBJ1-1; D is unclear. Germline V gene data show CDR1 as SGHDN and CDR2 as FVKESK. This CDR3 is 13 amino acids long. Between the trimmed V and J ends, which lost 0 bases and 4 bases, there was a span of 6 bases. The CDR3 sequence: CASSQDRVTEAFF. For the CDR3, the DNA is TGTGCCAGCAGCCAAGATAGGGTCACTGAAGCTTTCTTT.

This chain connects TRBV5-4 to TRBJ2-5, with D maybe TRBD2 (6 bases). From germline, CDR1 is SGHNT and CDR2 YYREEE (reference sequence). V shed 5 bases and J shed 5 bases, with 19 bases lying between them. This CDR3 spans 15 amino acids. The CDR3 bases are TGTGCCAGCAGTTCTACCGGGAGCTCGGGGGAGACCCAGTACTTC. This encodes CASSSTGSSGETQYF.

CDR3 region: CSAPLGLAAQTQYF. DNA of the CDR3: TGCAGTGCACCCCTCGGACTAGCGGCGCAGACCCAGTACTTC. This chain joins TRBV20-1 and TRBJ2-5; 10 nucleotides align to TRBD2. The CDR3 has 14 amino acids. Looked up from germline, CDR1 is DFQATT and CDR2 is SNEGSKA (reference sequence). Trimming took 6 bases from V and 6 from J; bases not matched to a gene: 10.

The chain joins TRBV30 to TRBJ2-1, with TRBD1 as a possible D gene (6 bases). Germline V lookup: CDR1 GTSNPN, CDR2 SVGIG (reference sequence). The V and J ends lost 1 base and 4 bases respectively, with 11 bases between them. The length of the CDR3 is 14 residues. This chain's CDR3 is CAWSALGAYNEQFF. In DNA form, the CDR3 reads TGTGCCTGGAGTGCCCTGGGGGCGTACAATGAGCAGTTCTTC. Variable domain in full (rest from reference TRBV30 and TRBJ2-1): SQTIHQWPATLVQPVGSPLSLECTVEGTSNPNLYWYRQAAGRGLQLLFYSVGIGQISSEVPQNLSASRPQDRQFILSSKKLLLSDSGFYLCAWSALGAYNEQFFGPGTRLTVL.

The chain combines TRBV20-1 with TRBJ2-7; tentatively, D is TRBD1 or TRBD2 (5 bases each). Looked up from germline, CDR1 is DFQATT and CDR2 is SNEGSKA (reference sequence). The CDR3 contains 16 residues. V gave up 6 bases and J gave up 5 bases, with 26 bases separating them. CDR3 protein: CSAGNQAAGFFDEQYV. The CDR3, as DNA: TGCAGTGCGGGAAACCAAGCGGCAGGGTTTTTCGACGAGCAGTACGTC.

This chain links TRBV20-1 with TRBJ2-1, with D perhaps given as TRBD1 or TRBD2 (6 bases each). The CDR3 runs 16 residues. Trimming took off 5 bases at V and 4 bases at J, with 21 bases between the two ends. In germline, CDR1 is DFQATT, CDR2 SNEGSKA (reference sequence). The CDR3 DNA follows: TGCAGTGCTCCTATAGGGGGACTCCCGAATTACAATGAGCAGTTCTTC. Its protein is CSAPIGGLPNYNEQFF.

The chain is built from TRBV19 and TRBJ2-5; 7 nucleotides agree with TRBD2. The CDR3 has 17 residues. Trimming removed 3 bases from V and 5 bases from J; junction bases left unmatched: 15. CDR1 LNHDA and CDR2 SQIVND come from the germline V gene (reference sequence). The DNA for the CDR3 is TGTGCCAGTAGTATCCGCGGGTTAGCGGGCGGGGTGGAGACCCAGTACTTC. The encoded protein is CASSIRGLAGGVETQYF.